In its sample, the clone carrying this TCR beta chain was seen once. The data were obtained in a study of blood T cell repertoires in COVID-19. Patients at the Seattle site were enrolled during active infection and followed longitudinally. CDR3 length: 13 residues. V was pared by 6 bases and J by 4 bases, with 12 bases between. Study processing details: Amplification from reference gene primers served as the basis for estimated nucleated cell counts. Sequencing was performed with immunoSEQ multiplex PCR; in TCRdb, only in-frame clones are kept and a portion is missing. V and J calls and clone size follow that table, whereas D and trimming were derived from the DNA. In the table there are over 150,000 clones, about 88% of which are singletons.

The sequence derives from a woman of 80 years or more with COVID-19, enrolled during active disease. Sequenced: peripheral blood. This chain uses TRBV12-3 or TRBV12-4 with TRBJ2-5, with no clear D. CDR3 sequence (DNA): TGTGCCAGCAGATATACTGGTAGAGAGACCCAGTACTTC. Protein product: CASRYTGRETQYF.